These T cell receptor beta chains were read from a single sample in a study of monozygotic twins with inflammatory bowel disease. TCRdb re-called the 5' RACE reads; one entry per CDR3 protein, DNA not given. The listing records roughly 200,000 distinct CDR3 sequences. Material: blood. These receptor sequences come from a human donor with ulcerative colitis or Crohn's disease, or a healthy co-twin of an affected twin (not recorded which). Each CDR3 is given with its conserved first and last residue.

>TRBV12-3/TRBV12-4|TRBJ2-1
CDSSSDGSSEQFF
>TRBV24-1|TRBJ1-5
CATKPGRGLKGQPQHF
>TRBV7-2|TRBJ2-1
CASSLGEISEQFF
>TRBV12-3/TRBV12-4|TRBJ1-1
CASSFRRDTEAFF
>TRBV2|TRBJ2-5
CTSRGSGSWETQYF
>TRBV5-5|TRBJ1-1
CASSRQGEGRTEAFF
>TRBV2|TRBJ1-5
CASNQGGQPQHF
>TRBV29-1|TRBJ1-1
CSGRRGSDTEAFF
>TRBV20-1|TRBJ2-7
CSARDDASGSYEQYF
>TRBV7-3|TRBJ1-2
CASSSGPGNYGYTF
>TRBV9|TRBJ1-3
CASSVVGGSGNTIYF
>TRBV4-1|TRBJ2-1
CASSQDLAGGYNEQFF
>TRBV6-1|TRBJ1-5
CASRPGISANQPQHF
>TRBV4-3|TRBJ1-2
CASSQDPSNYGYTF
>TRBV7-2|TRBJ1-1
CASSTGGPMNTEAFF